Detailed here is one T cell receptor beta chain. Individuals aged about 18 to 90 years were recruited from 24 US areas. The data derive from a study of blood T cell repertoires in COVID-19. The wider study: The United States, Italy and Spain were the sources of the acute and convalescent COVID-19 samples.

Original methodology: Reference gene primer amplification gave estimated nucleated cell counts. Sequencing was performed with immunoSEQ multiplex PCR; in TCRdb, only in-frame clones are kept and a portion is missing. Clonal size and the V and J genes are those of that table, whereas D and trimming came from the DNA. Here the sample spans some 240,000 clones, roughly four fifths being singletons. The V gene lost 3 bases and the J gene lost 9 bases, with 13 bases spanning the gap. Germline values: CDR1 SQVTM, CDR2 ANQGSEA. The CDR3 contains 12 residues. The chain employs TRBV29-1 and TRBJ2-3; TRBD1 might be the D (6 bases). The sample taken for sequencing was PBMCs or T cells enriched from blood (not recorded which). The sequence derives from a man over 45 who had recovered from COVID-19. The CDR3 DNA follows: TGCAGCGTTGACAAACAAGGACAGACGCAGTATTTT. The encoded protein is CSVDKQGQTQYF.